What follows describes a single T cell receptor (beta chain). Its specificity is not known. The data originate from a study of T-cell memory formation after mild COVID-19. Study-wide points: Clones that got smaller from day 15 to 85 had even CD4/CD8, while clones growing later tipped toward CD4+. Pre-infection memory carried some responding clones, suggesting that cross-reactive memory joined.

CDR3 size: 18 residues. The V gene lost 6 bases and the J gene lost 4 bases, with 25 bases spanning the gap. TCRalpha and TCRbeta libraries used 5'RACE with constant-segment primers and UMIs. TCRdb re-analysed the 5' RACE reads in MiXCR, keeping a single row per CDR3 protein. The sample records more than 450,000 distinct CDR3 sequences, about 20% being singletons. The chain employs TRBV12-3 or TRBV12-4 and TRBJ2-1, with D perhaps matching TRBD1 or TRBD2 (6 bases each). The sequence derives from an adult woman who had mild COVID-19 (a few samples of this study predate the infection). Cell type and time point are not known. What was sequenced was PBMCs or a T cell subset sorted from them (not recorded which). The DNA for the CDR3 is TGTGCCAGCAGCCAGACGGGGGTGGGGGGCATCTCGTACAATGAGCAGTTCTTC. It is translated as CASSQTGVGGISYNEQFF.